This T cell receptor (beta chain) came from a study of blood T cell repertoires in COVID-19. TCRdb's copy holds only in-frame clones and misses some; the assay was immunoSEQ multiplex PCR. This table holds tens of thousands of clones, 75% to 90% found once. CDR1 SGDLS and CDR2 YYNGEE come from the germline V gene. The CDR3 is 14 amino acids. V was pared by 7 bases and J by 1 base, with 14 bases between. The receptor was derived from a woman between 65 and 79 years old with active COVID-19. The sample comprised peripheral blood. The gene calls are TRBV9 and TRBJ1-1; the D is unclear. CDR3 protein: CASGDWEKNTEAFF. The DNA for the CDR3 is TGTGCCAGCGGAGACTGGGAGAAGAACACTGAAGCTTTCTTT. The entire variable domain, with the rest obtained from reference TRBV9 and TRBJ1-1, is as follows: DSGVTQTPKHLITATGQRVTLRCSPRSGDLSVYWYQQSLDQGLQFLIQYYNGEERAKGNILERFSAQQFPDLHSELNLSSLELGDSALYFCASGDWEKNTEAFFGQGTRLTVV.